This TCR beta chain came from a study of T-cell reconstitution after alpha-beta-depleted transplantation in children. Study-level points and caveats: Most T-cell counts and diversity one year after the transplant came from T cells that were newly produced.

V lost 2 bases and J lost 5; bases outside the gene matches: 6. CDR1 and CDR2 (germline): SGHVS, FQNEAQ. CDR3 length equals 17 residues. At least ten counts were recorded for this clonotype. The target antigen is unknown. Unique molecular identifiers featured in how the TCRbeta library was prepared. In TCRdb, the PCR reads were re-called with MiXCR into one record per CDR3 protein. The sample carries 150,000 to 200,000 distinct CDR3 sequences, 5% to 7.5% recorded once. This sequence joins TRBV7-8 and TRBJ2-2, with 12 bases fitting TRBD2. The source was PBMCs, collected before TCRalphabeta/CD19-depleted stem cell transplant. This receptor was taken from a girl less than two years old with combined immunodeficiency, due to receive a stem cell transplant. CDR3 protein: CASSLTPLAGGTGELFF. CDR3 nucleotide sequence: TGTGCCAGCAGCTTAACTCCCCTAGCGGGGGGGACCGGGGAGCTGTTTTTT.